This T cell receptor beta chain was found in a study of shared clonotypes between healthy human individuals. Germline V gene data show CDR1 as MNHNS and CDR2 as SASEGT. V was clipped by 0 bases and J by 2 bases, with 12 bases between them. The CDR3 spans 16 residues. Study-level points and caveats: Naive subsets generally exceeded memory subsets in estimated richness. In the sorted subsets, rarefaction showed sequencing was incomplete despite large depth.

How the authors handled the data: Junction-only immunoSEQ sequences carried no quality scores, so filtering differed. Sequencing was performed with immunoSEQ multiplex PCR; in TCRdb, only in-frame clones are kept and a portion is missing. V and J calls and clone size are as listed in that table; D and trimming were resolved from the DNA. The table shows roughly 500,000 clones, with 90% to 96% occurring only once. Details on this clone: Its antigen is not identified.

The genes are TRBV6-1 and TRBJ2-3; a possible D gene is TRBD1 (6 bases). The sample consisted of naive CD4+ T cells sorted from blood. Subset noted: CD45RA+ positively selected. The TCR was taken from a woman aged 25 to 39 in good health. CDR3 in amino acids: CASSEAYRTATDTQYF. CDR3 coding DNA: TGTGCCAGCAGTGAAGCGTACCGGACAGCCACAGATACGCAGTATTTT.